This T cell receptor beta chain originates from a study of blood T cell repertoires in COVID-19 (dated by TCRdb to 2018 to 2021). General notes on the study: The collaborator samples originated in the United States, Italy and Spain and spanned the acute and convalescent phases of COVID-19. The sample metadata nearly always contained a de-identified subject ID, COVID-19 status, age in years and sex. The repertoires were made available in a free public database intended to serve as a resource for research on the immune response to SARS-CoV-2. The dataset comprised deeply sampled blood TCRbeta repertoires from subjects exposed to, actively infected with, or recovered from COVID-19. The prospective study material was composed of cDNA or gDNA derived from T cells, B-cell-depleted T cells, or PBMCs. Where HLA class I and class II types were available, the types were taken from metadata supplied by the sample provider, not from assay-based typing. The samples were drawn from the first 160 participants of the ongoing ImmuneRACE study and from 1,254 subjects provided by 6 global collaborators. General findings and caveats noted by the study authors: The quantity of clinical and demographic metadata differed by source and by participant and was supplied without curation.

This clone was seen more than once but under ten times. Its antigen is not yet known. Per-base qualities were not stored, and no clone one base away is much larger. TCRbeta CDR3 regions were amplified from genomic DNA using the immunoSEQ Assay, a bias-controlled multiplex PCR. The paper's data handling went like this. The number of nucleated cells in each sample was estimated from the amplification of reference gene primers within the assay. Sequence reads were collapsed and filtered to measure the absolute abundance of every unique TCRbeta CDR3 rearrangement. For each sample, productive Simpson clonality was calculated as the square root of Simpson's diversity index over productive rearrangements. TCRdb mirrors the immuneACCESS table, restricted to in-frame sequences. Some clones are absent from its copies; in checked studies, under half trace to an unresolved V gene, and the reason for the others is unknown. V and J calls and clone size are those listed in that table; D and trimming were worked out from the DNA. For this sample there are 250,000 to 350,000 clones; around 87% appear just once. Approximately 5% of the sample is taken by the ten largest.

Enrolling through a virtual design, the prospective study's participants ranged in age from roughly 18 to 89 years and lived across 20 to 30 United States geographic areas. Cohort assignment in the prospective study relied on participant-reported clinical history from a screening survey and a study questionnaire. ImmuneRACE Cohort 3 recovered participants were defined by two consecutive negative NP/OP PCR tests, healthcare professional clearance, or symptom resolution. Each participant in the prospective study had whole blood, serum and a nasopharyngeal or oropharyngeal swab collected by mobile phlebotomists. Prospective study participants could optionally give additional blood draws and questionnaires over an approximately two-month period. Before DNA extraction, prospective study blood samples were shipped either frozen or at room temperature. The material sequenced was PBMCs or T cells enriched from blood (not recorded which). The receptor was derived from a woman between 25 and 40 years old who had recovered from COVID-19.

CDR3 protein: CASSVDPSGTEAFF. The sequenced DNA: TGTGCCAGCAGCGTTGATCCTAGCGGCACTGAAGCTTTCTTT. The chain was built from TRBV5-4 and TRBJ1-1; the D gene assignment is ambiguous. Taken from cysteine to phenylalanine, the CDR3 has 14 residues. Only the CDR3 DNA is retained, 42 bases long and in frame from the first base. A distance of 14 bases separates the germline ends of V and J, which lose 4 bases and 4 bases respectively. In the germline V gene (reference sequence), CDR1 corresponds to SGHNT and CDR2 to YYREEE.